This T cell receptor beta chain was documented in a study of blood T cell repertoires in COVID-19. Study-wide context: Sites across the United States, Italy and Spain contributed samples from acute and convalescent COVID-19. The cDNA or gDNA used as material had been derived from T cells, B-cell-depleted T cells, or PBMCs.

Under the authors' procedure: For nucleated cells, counts were estimated from reference gene primer amplification. The assay was immunoSEQ multiplex PCR, and TCRdb's table has in-frame clones only and misses some. That table is the source of V, J and clone size, and D and trimming were worked out from the DNA. The data show some 200,000 clones, with roughly four fifths seen just once and about 6.5% held by the top ten. V lost 0 bases, J lost 2 bases, and 3 bases stayed unmatched. CDR3 length: 15 residues. Germline CDR1 reads LGHDT; CDR2 reads YNNKEL (reference sequence). This chain joins TRBV3-1 (or the pseudogene TRBV3-2) and TRBJ2-7, with 8 nucleotides matching TRBD1. Sample: peripheral blood. This receptor was obtained from a middle-aged woman with acute or convalescent COVID-19. The CDR3 bases are TGTGCCAGCAGCCAAGAGAGGGACAGGACCTACGAGCAGTACTTC. This gives the protein CASSQERDRTYEQYF.